This T cell receptor beta chain was sequenced during a study of Ad26.COV2.S vaccination and SARS-CoV-2 variants. For the study at large: Intramuscular Ad26.COV2.S doses were given once or twice, 56 days apart.

Broader study findings: Spike-specific TCR breadth was greater in vaccine than placebo recipients.

Remarks on this clone: Its antigen is undetermined.

With 6 bases clipped from V and 7 bases from J, the junction kept 7 bases outside the gene matches. The CDR3 runs 15 residues. Germline V lookup: CDR1 MRHNA, CDR2 SNTAGT. Treatment denoted: around 19 received Ad26.COV2.S at low or high dose, single or two shots; 5 received placebo; per-sample allocation not given. Sampling was done on day 63 after the first vaccine or placebo injection. The donor's status was that of an adult aged 18-55 years in Boston. Wuhan-strain SARS-CoV-2 spike was expressed by the Ad26 vector that made up the vaccine. Sequenced by immunoSEQ multiplex PCR; TCRdb stores in-frame clones only, minus some. The sample consists of a few hundred thousand clones, roughly 84% of them appearing once.

The TCR originated in a person aged 18-60 years who received the Ad26.COV2.S COVID-19 vaccine or a placebo. The material sequenced was peripheral blood, taken in a trial of Ad26.COV2.S vaccine versus placebo. This sequence joins TRBV6-4 and TRBJ1-6; 9 bases are a match to TRBD1. CDR3 nucleotide sequence: TGTGCCAGCAGGGACAGGACAGGGGTCAATTCACCCCTCCACTTT. It specifies CASRDRTGVNSPLHF.